The rows below give T cell receptor beta chains drawn from one sample of a study of cytomegalovirus exposure and HLA in healthy donors. TCRdb's table, derived via immunoSEQ multiplex PCR, lists solely in-frame clones and lacks some. The table records more than 100,000 clones, about 73% of them present only once. The specimen was PBMCs. These receptors were collected from a woman between 40 and 50 years old in good health and CMV-seropositive. Both conserved end residues are part of each CDR3. The D gene is left open where the match is weak. Expanded clones are given a class, and other clones once, few, many or no size at all.

size	V	D	J	DNA	CDR3
.	TRBV2	.	TRBJ2-5	TGTGCCAGCAGTCCTACCATAGACAGAACCCCTCAAGAGACCCAGTACTTC	CASSPTIDRTPQETQYF
.	TRBV4-1	TRBD2	TRBJ2-3	TGCGCCAGCAGCCAAGAGGGCGGTAGCGGGGGGCAGACAGATACGCAGTATTTT	CASSQEGGSGGQTDTQYF
.	TRBV9	TRBD1	TRBJ1-6	TGTGCCAGCAGCGGAAGGGACAGCTATAATTCACCCCTCCACTTT	CASSGRDSYNSPLHF
.	TRBV18	.	TRBJ1-5	TGTGCCAGCTCACCAAATGCGGACAATCAGCCCCAGCATTTT	CASSPNADNQPQHF
.	TRBV6-5	TRBD2	TRBJ2-7	TGTGCCACCGTCGAGCGGGGGACCTACGAGCAGTACTTC	CATVERGTYEQYF
.	TRBV19	.	TRBJ1-2	TGTGCCAGTACCGGCGGACTGGATGGCTACACCTTC	CASTGGLDGYTF
few	TRBV5-6	TRBD2	TRBJ2-1	TGTGCCAGCAGCTTCGGGGGGGCCGATGAGCAGTTCTTC	CASSFGGADEQFF
once	TRBV7-9	.	TRBJ1-1	TGTGCCAGCAGCTTAGAACAGATGAACACTGAAGCTTTCTTT	CASSLEQMNTEAFF
.	TRBV29-1	.	TRBJ2-1	TGCAGCGTTGATTTAGACCGGTGGAGCTCCTACAATGAGCAGTTCTTC	CSVDLDRWSSYNEQFF
.	TRBV11-1	.	TRBJ1-1	TGTGCCAGCAGCCAAGATATAGACACTGAAGCTTTCTTT	CASSQDIDTEAFF
.	TRBV5-1	TRBD2	TRBJ2-5	TGCGCCAGCAGCCCGGGACTAGCGGGGGGGAGGTACCAAGAGACCCAGTACTTC	CASSPGLAGGRYQETQYF
few	TRBV4-3	.	TRBJ2-1	TGCGCCAGCAGCCAAGATTTGACTAGTGGTGATGAGCAGTTCTTC	CASSQDLTSGDEQFF
.	TRBV6-6	.	TRBJ1-2	TGTGCCAGCAGTCCAGGGTCTGCTAACTATGGCTACACCTTC	CASSPGSANYGYTF
.	TRBV25-1	.	TRBJ1-4	TGTGCCAGCAGTCCCGACACAACTAATGAAAAACTGTTTTTT	CASSPDTTNEKLFF
once	TRBV6-5	.	TRBJ1-2	TGTGCCAGCAGTTACTCGAACAGCAATGGCTACACCTTC	CASSYSNSNGYTF
few	TRBV5-1	TRBD1	TRBJ2-1	TGCGCCAGCAGCTTTTGGGGACAGGGAAGCTCCTACAATGAGCAGTTCTTC	CASSFWGQGSSYNEQFF
once	TRBV7-2	TRBD1	TRBJ2-3	TGTGCCAGCAGCTTAGTCAGGGGGCTCACAGATACGCAGTATTTT	CASSLVRGLTDTQYF
.	TRBV6-1	TRBD1	TRBJ1-2	TGTGCCAGCAGTGAGAGACAGGGAATTGGCTACACCTTC	CASSERQGIGYTF
.	TRBV5-1	TRBD1	TRBJ2-1	TGCGCCAGCAGCGCTTACCGGGACAGGGGACACAATGAGCAGTTCTTC	CASSAYRDRGHNEQFF
.	TRBV11-2	TRBD2	TRBJ2-1	TGTGCCAGCAGCTTAGGGGGACTACAAGAGTTCTTC	CASSLGGLQEFF
.	TRBV4-3	TRBD1	TRBJ1-2	TGCGCCAGCAGCACCCAGGGGGCGGTCTATGGCTACACCTTC	CASSTQGAVYGYTF
.	TRBV21-1	.	TRBJ1-5	TGTGCCAGCAGCAACGGACAGGGTATCAATCAGCCCCAGCATTTT	CASSNGQGINQPQHF
.	TRBV7-6	.	TRBJ2-5	TGTGCCAGCAGCCCACCGGGTTTACAAGAGACCCAGTACTTC	CASSPPGLQETQYF
few	TRBV7-2	TRBD1	TRBJ1-3	TGTGCCAGCAGCGCGCAGGGGGTTACGTCTGGAAACACCATATATTTT	CASSAQGVTSGNTIYF
.	TRBV27	TRBD1	TRBJ1-2	TGTGCCAGCAGTTCGGCAGGGGGCTCCTATGGCTACACCTTC	CASSSAGGSYGYTF
.	TRBV11-1	TRBD1	TRBJ1-3	TGTGCCAGCAGCACGGACAGGGGGTACGGAAACACCATATATTTT	CASSTDRGYGNTIYF
.	TRBV19	TRBD1	TRBJ1-1	TGTGCCAGTAGTATACGTTTCGGGGGACAGGGCACTGAAGCTTTCTTT	CASSIRFGGQGTEAFF
.	TRBV4-1	.	TRBJ1-6	TGCGCCAGCAGCCAAGAGTCTCGGGGAAACTATAATTCACCCCTCCACTTT	CASSQESRGNYNSPLHF
once	TRBV7-2	TRBD1	TRBJ1-2	TGTGCCAGCAGCTTAGAGGCGGGACAGAGCTATGGCTACACCTTC	CASSLEAGQSYGYTF
.	TRBV7-2	.	TRBJ1-1	TGTGCCAGCAGCTTAGATTTTCGGGGGGGCAGGTTGAGCACTGAAGCTTTCTTT	CASSLDFRGGRLSTEAFF
.	TRBV7-6	.	TRBJ2-7	TGTGCCAGCAGTAGAACGGAGAGCTCCTACGAGCAGTACTTC	CASSRTESSYEQYF
.	TRBV13	.	TRBJ1-1	TGTGCCAGCAGAGGGGTGGGAACTGAAGCTTTCTTT	CASRGVGTEAFF
.	TRBV5-1	.	TRBJ1-1	TGCGCCAGCAGGGGACTCACTGGGAACACTGAAGCTTTCTTT	CASRGLTGNTEAFF
few	TRBV5-6	.	TRBJ1-1	TGTGCCAGCAGCTTGATTGGCAGCGCCACTGAAGCTTTCTTT	CASSLIGSATEAFF
.	TRBV4-3	TRBD2	TRBJ2-3	TGCGCCAGCAGAACGACCAGCGGGGGCACAGATACGCAGTATTTT	CASRTTSGGTDTQYF
.	TRBV13	.	TRBJ2-1	TGTGCCAGCAGCTTATCGGATAGCGACAATGAGCAGTTCTTC	CASSLSDSDNEQFF
.	TRBV4-3	TRBD2	TRBJ2-1	TGCGCCAGCAGCCCCACCGAGGGGATAGCGGGGGCGAACTACAATGAGCAGTTCTTC	CASSPTEGIAGANYNEQFF
few	TRBV7-2	.	TRBJ2-3	TGTGCCAGCAGCGGGCTAGCTGCAGATACGCAGTATTTT	CASSGLAADTQYF
.	TRBV5-4	TRBD2	TRBJ2-7	TGTGCCAGCAGCGGGGTGACTAGCGGAACGGGAGAGCAGTACTTC	CASSGVTSGTGEQYF
once	TRBV10-3	.	TRBJ2-3	TGTGCCATCAGTGAGATGGCAGGGGGCACAGATACGCAGTATTTT	CAISEMAGGTDTQYF
.	TRBV2	TRBD1	TRBJ2-7	TGTGCCAGCAGTGTGGGGACAGAGACCTACGAGCAGTACTTC	CASSVGTETYEQYF
.	TRBV7-3	TRBD1	TRBJ2-1	TGTGCCAGCAGCTCGCTGGACAGGGGTCGGGAGCAGTTCTTC	CASSSLDRGREQFF
.	TRBV7-2	TRBD1	TRBJ2-7	TGTGCCAGCCAGGGGGCCCCTACCGAGCAGTACTTC	CASQGAPTEQYF
.	TRBV7-2	.	TRBJ1-2	TGTGCCAGCAGCTTGGAGGGGATTAGCTCTGGCTACACCTTC	CASSLEGISSGYTF
.	TRBV4-1	.	TRBJ1-2	TGCGCCAGCAGCCAACCCCCGGACGGGGAAAGGAATGGCTACACCTTC	CASSQPPDGERNGYTF